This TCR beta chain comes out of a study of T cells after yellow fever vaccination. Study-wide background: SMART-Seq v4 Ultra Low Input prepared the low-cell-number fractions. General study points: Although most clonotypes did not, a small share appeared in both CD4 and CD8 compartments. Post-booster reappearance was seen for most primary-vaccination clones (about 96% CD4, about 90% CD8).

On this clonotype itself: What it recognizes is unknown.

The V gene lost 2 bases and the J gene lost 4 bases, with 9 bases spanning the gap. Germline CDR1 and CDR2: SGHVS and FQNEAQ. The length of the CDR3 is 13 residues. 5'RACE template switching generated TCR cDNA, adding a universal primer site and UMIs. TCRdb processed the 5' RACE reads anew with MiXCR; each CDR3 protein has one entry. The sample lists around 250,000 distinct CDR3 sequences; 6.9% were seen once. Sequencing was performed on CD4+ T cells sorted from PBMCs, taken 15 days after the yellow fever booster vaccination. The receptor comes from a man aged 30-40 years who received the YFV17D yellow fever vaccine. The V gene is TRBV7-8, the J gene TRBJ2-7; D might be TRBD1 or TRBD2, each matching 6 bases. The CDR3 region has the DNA TGTGCCAGCAGCTTAAGGGGGGAGTACGAGCAGTACTTC. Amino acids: CASSLRGEYEQYF.